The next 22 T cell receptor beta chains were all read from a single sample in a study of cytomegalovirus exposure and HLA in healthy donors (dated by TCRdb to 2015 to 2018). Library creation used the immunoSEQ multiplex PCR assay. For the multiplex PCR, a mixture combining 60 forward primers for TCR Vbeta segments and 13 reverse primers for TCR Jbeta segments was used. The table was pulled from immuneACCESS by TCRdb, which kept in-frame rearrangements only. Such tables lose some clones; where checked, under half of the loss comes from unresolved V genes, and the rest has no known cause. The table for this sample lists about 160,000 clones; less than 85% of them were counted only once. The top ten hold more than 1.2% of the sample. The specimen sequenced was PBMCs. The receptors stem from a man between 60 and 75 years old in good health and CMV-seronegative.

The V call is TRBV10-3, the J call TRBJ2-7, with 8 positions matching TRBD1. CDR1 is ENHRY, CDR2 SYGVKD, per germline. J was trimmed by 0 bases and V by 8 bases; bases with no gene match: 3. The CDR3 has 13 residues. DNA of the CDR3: TGTGCCATCGGGACAGGAACCTCCTACGAGCAGTACTTC. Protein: CAIGTGTSYEQYF.

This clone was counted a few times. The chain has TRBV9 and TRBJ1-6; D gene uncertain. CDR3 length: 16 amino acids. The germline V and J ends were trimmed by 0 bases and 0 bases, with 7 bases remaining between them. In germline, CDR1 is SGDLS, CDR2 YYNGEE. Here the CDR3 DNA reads TGTGCCAGCAGCGTAGGCATTAGCTCCTATAATTCACCCCTCCACTTT. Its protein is CASSVGISSYNSPLHF.

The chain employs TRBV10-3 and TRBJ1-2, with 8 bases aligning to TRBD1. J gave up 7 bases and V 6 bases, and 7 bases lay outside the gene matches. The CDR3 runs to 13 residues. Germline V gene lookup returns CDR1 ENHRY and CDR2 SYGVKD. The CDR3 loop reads CAISRQGPGGYTF. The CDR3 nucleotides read TGTGCCATCAGCCGACAGGGGCCCGGTGGCTACACCTTC.

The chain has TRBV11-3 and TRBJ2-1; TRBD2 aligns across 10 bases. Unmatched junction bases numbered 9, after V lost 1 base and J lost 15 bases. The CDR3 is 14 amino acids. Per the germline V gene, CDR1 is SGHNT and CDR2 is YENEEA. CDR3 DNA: TGTGCCAGCAGCTTAGCCCCAGCGGGGGGGCCCCTGTTCTTC. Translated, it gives CASSLAPAGGPLFF.

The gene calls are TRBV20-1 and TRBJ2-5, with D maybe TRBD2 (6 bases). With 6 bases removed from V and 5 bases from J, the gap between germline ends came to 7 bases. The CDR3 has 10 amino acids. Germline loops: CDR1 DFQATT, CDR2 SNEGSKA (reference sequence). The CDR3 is CSAGGETQYF. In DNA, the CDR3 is TGCAGTGCAGGAGGGGAGACCCAGTACTTC.

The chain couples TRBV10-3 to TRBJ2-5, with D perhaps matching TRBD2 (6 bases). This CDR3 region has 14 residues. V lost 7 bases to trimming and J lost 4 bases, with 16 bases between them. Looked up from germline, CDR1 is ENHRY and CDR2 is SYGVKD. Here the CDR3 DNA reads TGTGCCATCACTCCCGACCTGGGAGGAGAGACCCAGTACTTC. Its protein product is CAITPDLGGETQYF.

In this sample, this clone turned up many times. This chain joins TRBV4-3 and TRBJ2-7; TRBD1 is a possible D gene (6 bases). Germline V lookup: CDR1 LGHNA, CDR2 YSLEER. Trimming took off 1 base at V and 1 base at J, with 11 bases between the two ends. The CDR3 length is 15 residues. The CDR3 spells CASSQVEGTSYEQYF. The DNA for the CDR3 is TGCGCCAGCAGCCAAGTAGAGGGGACATCCTACGAGCAGTACTTC.

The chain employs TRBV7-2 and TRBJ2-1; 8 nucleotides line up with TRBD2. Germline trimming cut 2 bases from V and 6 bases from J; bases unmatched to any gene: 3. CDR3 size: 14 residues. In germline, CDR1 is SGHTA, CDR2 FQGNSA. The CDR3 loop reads CASSLSRGANEQFF. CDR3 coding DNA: TGTGCCAGCAGCTTATCGCGGGGGGCCAATGAGCAGTTCTTC.

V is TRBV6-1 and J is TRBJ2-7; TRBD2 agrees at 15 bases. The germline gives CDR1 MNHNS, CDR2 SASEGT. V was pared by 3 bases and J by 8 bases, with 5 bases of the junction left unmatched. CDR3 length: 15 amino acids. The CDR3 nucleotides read TGTGCCAGCAGTGACGGGACTAGCGGGAGGAACAAGCAGTACTTC. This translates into CASSDGTSGRNKQYF.

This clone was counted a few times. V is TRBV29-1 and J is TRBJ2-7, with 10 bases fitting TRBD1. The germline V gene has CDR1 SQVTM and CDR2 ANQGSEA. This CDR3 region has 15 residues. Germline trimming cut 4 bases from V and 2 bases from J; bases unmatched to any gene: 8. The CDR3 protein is CSVGKPGTGAYEQYF. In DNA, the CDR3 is TGCAGCGTTGGGAAACCAGGGACAGGGGCCTACGAGCAGTACTTC.

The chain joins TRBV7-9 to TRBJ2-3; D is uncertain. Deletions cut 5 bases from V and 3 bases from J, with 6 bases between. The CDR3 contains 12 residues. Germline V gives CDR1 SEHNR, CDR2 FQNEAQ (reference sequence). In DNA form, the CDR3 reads TGTGCCAGCAGCACAACAACAGATACGCAGTATTTT. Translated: CASSTTTDTQYF.

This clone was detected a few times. The CDR3 nucleotides read TGTGCCAGCAGCCCTCAGGGTATCCTAAATTCACCCCTCCACTTT. It specifies CASSPQGILNSPLHF. This sequence joins TRBV6-5 and TRBJ1-6, with D maybe TRBD1 (5 bases). Germline assignment: CDR1 MNHEY and CDR2 SVGAGI. V lost 6 bases, J lost 7 bases, and 16 bases lay in between. The CDR3 covers 15 residues.

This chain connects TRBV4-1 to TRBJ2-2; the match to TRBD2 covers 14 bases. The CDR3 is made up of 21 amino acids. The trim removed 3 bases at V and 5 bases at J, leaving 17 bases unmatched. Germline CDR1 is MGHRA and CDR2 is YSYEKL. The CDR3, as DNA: TGCGCCAGCAGCCACCCCGGTTTTGGCGGGACTAGCGGGAGTTGGACCGGGGAGCTGTTTTTT. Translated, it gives CASSHPGFGGTSGSWTGELFF.

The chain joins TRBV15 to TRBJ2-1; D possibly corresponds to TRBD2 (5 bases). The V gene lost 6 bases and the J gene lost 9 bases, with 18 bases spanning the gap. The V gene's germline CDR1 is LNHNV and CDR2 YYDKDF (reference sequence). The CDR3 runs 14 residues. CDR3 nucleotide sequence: TGTGCCACCAGTCCCCTGGACTTCCGGAGTGAGCAGTTCTTC. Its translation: CATSPLDFRSEQFF.

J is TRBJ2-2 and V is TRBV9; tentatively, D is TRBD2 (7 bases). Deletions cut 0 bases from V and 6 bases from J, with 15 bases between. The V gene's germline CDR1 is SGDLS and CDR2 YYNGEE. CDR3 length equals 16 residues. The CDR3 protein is CASSVDLRGPAGELFF. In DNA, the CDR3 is TGTGCCAGCAGCGTAGATTTGCGGGGGCCGGCCGGGGAGCTGTTTTTT.

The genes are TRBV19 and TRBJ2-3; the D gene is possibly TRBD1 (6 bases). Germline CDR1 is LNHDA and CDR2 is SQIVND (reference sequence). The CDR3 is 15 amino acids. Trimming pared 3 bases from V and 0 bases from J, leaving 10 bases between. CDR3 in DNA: TGTGCCAGTAGTATCTGGGGGCAAAGCACAGATACGCAGTATTTT. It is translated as CASSIWGQSTDTQYF.

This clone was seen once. In DNA form, the CDR3 reads TGTGCCAGCAGCTTGGGAGGGAGCTCACCCCTCCACTTT. It is translated as CASSLGGSSPLHF. This rearrangement joins TRBV7-9 to TRBJ1-6; no reliable D call. The CDR3 is made up of 13 amino acids. The V gene lost 3 bases and the J gene lost 10 bases, with 10 bases spanning the gap. Germline assignment: CDR1 SEHNR and CDR2 FQNEAQ (reference sequence).

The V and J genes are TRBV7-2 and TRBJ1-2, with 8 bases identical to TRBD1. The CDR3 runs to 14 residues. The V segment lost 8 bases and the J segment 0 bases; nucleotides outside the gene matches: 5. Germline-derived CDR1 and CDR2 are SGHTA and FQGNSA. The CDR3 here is CASGQGTTNYGYTF. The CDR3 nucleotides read TGTGCCAGCGGACAGGGAACTACTAACTATGGCTACACCTTC.

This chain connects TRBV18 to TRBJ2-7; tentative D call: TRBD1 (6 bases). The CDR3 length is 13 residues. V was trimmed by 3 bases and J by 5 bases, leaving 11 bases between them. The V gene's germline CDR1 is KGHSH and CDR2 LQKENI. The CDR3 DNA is TGTGCCAGCTCACCGTTCAGGGGCCACGAGCAGTACTTC. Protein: CASSPFRGHEQYF.

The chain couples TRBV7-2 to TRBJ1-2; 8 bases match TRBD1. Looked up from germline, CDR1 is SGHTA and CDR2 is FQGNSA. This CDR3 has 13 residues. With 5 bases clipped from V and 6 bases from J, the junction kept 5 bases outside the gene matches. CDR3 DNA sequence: TGTGCCAGCAGCGAAACAGGGGGGGATGGCTACACCTTC. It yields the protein CASSETGGDGYTF.

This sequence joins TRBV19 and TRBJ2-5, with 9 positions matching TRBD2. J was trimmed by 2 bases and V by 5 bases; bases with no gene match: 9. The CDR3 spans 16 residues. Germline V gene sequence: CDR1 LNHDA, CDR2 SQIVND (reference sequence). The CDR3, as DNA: TGTGCCAGTAGTCTAAGTATCCTAGCGGGACAAGAGACCCAGTACTTC. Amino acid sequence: CASSLSILAGQETQYF.

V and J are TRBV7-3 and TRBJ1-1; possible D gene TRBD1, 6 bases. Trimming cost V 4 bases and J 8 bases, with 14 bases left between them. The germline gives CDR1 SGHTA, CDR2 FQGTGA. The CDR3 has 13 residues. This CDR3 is CASSSTGSSEAFF. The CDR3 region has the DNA TGTGCCAGCAGCTCGACAGGTTCTTCCGAAGCTTTCTTT.